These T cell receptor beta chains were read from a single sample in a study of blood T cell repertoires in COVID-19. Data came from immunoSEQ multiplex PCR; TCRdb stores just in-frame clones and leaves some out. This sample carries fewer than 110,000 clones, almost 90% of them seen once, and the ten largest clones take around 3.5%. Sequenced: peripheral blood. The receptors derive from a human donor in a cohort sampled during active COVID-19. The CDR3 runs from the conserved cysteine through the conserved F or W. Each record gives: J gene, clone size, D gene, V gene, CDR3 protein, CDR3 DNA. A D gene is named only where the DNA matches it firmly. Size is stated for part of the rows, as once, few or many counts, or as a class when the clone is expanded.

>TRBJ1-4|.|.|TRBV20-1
CSARRQGELFF
TGCAGTGCTAGGAGGCAGGGCGAACTGTTTTTT
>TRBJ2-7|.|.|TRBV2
CASSPGAYEQYF
TGTGCCAGCAGCCCGGGGGCCTACGAGCAGTACTTC
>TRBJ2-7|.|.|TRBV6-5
CASSFDSPSYEQYF
TGTGCCAGCAGTTTTGACAGCCCCTCCTACGAGCAGTACTTC
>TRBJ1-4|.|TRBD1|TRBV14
CASSHWDRNGEKLFF
TGTGCCAGCAGCCACTGGGACAGGAACGGTGAAAAACTGTTTTTT
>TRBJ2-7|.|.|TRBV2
CASRSGRSSYEQYF
TGTGCCTCTAGAAGTGGCCGAAGCTCCTACGAGCAGTACTTC
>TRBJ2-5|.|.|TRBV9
CASSLDTVQETQYF
TGTGCCAGCAGCTTGGACACTGTACAAGAGACCCAGTACTTC
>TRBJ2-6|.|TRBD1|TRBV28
CATKTGGGGANVLTF
TGTGCCACAAAGACAGGGGGCGGTGGGGCCAACGTCCTGACTTTC
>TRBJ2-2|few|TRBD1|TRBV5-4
CASTERTGVGELFF
TGTGCCAGCACAGAAAGGACAGGCGTCGGGGAGCTGTTTTTT
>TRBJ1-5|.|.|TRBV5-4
CASSSNTNQPQHF
TGTGCCAGCAGCTCAAACACAAATCAGCCCCAGCATTTT
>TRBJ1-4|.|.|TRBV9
CASSVGGSNEKLFF
TGTGCCAGCAGCGTAGGAGGGTCTAATGAAAAACTGTTTTTT
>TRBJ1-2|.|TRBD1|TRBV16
CASTLRDRVFGYTF
TGTGCCAGCACCCTCCGGGACAGGGTATTCGGCTACACCTTC
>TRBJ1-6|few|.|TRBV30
CAWEQRKLSSYNSPLHF
TGTGCCTGGGAGCAGCGGAAGCTCAGCTCCTATAATTCACCCCTCCACTTT
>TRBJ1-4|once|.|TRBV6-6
CASSELRNEKLFF
TGTGCCAGCAGTGAGCTCCGTAATGAAAAACTGTTTTTT
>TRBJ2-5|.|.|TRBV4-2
CASSQGSSGRSQETQYF
TGTGCCAGCAGCCAGGGAAGTAGCGGAAGATCCCAAGAGACCCAGTACTTC
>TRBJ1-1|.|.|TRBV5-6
CASSYLTAGQGNTEAFF
TGTGCCAGCAGCTATTTGACCGCAGGGCAGGGGAACACTGAAGCTTTCTTT
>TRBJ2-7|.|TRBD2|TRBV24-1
CATRASGVSYEQYF
TGTGCCACCAGGGCTAGCGGGGTCTCCTACGAGCAGTACTTC
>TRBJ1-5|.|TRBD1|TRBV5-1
CASSLDGQGNQPQHF
TGCGCCAGCAGCTTGGACGGACAGGGAAATCAGCCCCAGCATTTT
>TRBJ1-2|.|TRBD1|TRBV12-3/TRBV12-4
CASRPTGRDGYTF
TGTGCCAGCAGGCCGACAGGGCGGGATGGCTACACCTTC
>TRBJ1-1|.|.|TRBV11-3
CASSFKSTANTEAFF
TGTGCCAGCAGCTTTAAGAGCACTGCGAACACTGAAGCTTTCTTT
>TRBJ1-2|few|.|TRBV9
CASSGELGGYTF
TGTGCCAGCAGTGGGGAGCTGGGTGGCTACACCTTC
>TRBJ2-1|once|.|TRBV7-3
CASSSDSSYNEQFF
TGTGCCAGCAGCTCCGACAGTTCCTACAATGAGCAGTTCTTC
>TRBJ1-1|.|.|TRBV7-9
CASSLEWGARVNTEAFF
TGTGCCAGCAGCTTAGAGTGGGGTGCCAGGGTGAACACTGAAGCTTTCTTT
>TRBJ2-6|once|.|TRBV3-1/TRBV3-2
CASSQGPRGSSGANVLTF
TGTGCCAGCAGCCAAGGTCCCAGGGGTTCCTCTGGGGCCAACGTCCTGACTTTC
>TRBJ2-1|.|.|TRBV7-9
CASSLVLSSDYNEQFF
TGTGCCAGCAGCTTAGTGCTGTCTAGCGATTACAATGAGCAGTTCTTC
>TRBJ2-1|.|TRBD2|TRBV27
CASRTSVLGNEQFF
TGTGCCAGCAGGACTAGCGTACTAGGGAATGAGCAGTTCTTC
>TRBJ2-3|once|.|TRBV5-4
CASSLGLGARSTDTQYF
TGTGCCAGCAGCTTGGGGTTGGGGGCTCGGAGCACAGATACGCAGTATTTT
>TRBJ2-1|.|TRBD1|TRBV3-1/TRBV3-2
CASSQEDRGPYNEQFF
TGTGCCAGCAGCCAAGAGGACAGGGGTCCGTACAATGAGCAGTTCTTC
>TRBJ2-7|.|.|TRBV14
CASSQDPPSGVPYEQYF
TGTGCCAGCAGCCAAGATCCCCCGTCGGGGGTCCCCTACGAGCAGTACTTC
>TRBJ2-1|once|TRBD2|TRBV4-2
CASSGRLAGGAYNEQFF
TGTGCCAGCAGCGGCCGACTAGCGGGGGGGGCTTACAATGAGCAGTTCTTC
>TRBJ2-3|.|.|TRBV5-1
CASSLGEADTQYF
TGCGCCAGCAGCTTGGGGGAGGCGGATACGCAGTATTTT
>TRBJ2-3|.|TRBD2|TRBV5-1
CASSSRGKVRDTQYF
TGCGCCAGCAGCTCGCGGGGGAAGGTTAGAGATACGCAGTATTTT
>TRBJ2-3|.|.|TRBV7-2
CASRLSTDTQYF
TGTGCCAGCAGACTTAGCACAGATACGCAGTATTTT
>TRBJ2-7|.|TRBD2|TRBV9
CASSVATSGGPDLAYEQYF
TGTGCCAGCAGCGTAGCGACTAGCGGGGGGCCCGATCTCGCCTACGAGCAGTACTTC
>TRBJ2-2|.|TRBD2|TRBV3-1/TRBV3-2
CAGGRETGELFF
TGTGCCGGCGGGAGAGAAACCGGGGAGCTGTTTTTT
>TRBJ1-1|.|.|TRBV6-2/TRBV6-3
CASSYSFTDKNTEAFF
TGTGCCAGCAGTTACAGTTTTACAGATAAGAACACTGAAGCTTTCTTT
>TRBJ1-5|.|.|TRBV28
CASSLLLGSRSQHF
TGTGCCAGCAGCCTACTCCTGGGGAGTAGGTCCCAGCATTTT
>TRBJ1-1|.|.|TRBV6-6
CASSTTRTDNTEAFF
TGTGCCAGCAGCACCACCCGGACAGATAACACTGAAGCTTTCTTT
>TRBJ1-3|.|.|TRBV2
CASKGALGGNTIYF
TGTGCCAGCAAAGGGGCCTTGGGAGGAAACACCATATATTTT
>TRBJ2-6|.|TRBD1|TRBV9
CASSVASQGAGANVLTF
TGTGCCAGCAGCGTAGCTAGCCAGGGGGCTGGGGCCAACGTCCTGACTTTC
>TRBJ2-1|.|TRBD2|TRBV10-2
CASRGLAGVNEQFF
TGCGCCAGCAGAGGGCTAGCGGGAGTTAATGAGCAGTTCTTC
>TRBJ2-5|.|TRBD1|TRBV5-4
CASSLARGNGGQYF
TGTGCCAGCAGCTTGGCCAGGGGGAACGGTGGCCAGTACTTC
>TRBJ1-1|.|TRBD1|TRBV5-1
CASSFDRGMNTEAFF
TGCGCCAGCAGCTTCGACAGGGGAATGAACACTGAAGCTTTCTTT
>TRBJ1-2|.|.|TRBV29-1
CSARLGRTNYGYTF
TGCAGCGCCCGACTAGGACGAACTAACTATGGCTACACCTTC
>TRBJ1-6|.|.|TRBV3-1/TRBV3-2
CASSQGRTNSPLHF
TGTGCCAGCAGCCAGGGGCGGACTAATTCACCCCTCCACTTT
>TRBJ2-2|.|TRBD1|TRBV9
CASSADRVTGELFF
TGTGCCAGCAGCGCGGACAGGGTGACCGGGGAGCTGTTTTTT
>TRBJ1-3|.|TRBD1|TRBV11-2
CASSLETGGALGNTIYF
TGTGCCAGCAGCTTAGAGACAGGGGGCGCCTTGGGAAACACCATATATTTT
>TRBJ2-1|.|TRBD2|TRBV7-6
CASSRGGAKVHEQFF
TGTGCCAGCAGCCGGGGGGGGGCGAAGGTACATGAGCAGTTCTTC
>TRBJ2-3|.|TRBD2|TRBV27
CASRNKLAGGPPDTQYF
TGTGCCAGCAGAAACAAACTAGCGGGAGGGCCACCAGATACGCAGTATTTT
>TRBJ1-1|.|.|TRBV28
CASSLDGGEVGTFF
TGTGCCAGCAGTTTAGATGGGGGCGAGGTGGGAACTTTCTTT
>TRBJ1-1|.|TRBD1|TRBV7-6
CASSLTGETEAFF
TGTGCCAGCAGCTTAACAGGGGAGACTGAAGCTTTCTTT
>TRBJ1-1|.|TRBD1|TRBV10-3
CAIRTGANTEAFF
TGTGCCATCAGGACAGGGGCGAACACTGAAGCTTTCTTT
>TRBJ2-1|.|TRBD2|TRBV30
CAWLAGGYNEQFF
TGTGCCTGGCTAGCGGGAGGTTACAATGAGCAGTTCTTC
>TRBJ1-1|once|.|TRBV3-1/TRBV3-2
CASSQGVFPNTEAFF
TGTGCCAGCAGCCAAGGAGTCTTCCCGAACACTGAAGCTTTCTTT
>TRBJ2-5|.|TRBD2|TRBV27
CASRLAGAGETQYF
TGTGCCAGCAGACTAGCGGGAGCGGGGGAGACCCAGTACTTC
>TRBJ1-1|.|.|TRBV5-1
CASSLDGQSNTEAFF
TGCGCCAGCAGCCTCGACGGACAGTCCAACACTGAAGCTTTCTTT
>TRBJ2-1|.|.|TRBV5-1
CASSLGAVGVRNEQFF
TGCGCCAGCAGCTTGGGGGCAGTCGGGGTAAGGAATGAGCAGTTCTTC
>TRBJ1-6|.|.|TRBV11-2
CASSLDTDSPLHF
TGTGCCAGCAGCTTAGACACAGACTCACCCCTCCACTTT
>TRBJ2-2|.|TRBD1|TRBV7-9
CASSPDRVSGTGELFF
TGTGCCAGCAGTCCAGACAGGGTATCGGGTACCGGGGAGCTGTTTTTT
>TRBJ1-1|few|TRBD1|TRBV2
CASRRQGGSEAFF
TGTGCCAGCAGAAGACAGGGGGGGTCGGAAGCTTTCTTT
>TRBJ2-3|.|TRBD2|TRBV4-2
CASSQDGLAGLTDTQYF
TGTGCCAGCAGCCAAGATGGACTAGCGGGCCTCACAGATACGCAGTATTTT